Listed below are T cell receptor beta chains from one sample, sequenced in a study of blood T cell repertoires in COVID-19. Assay used: immunoSEQ multiplex PCR; TCRdb lists only in-frame clones, some missing. The sample carries some 95,000 clones, 70% to 90% recorded once. Sequencing was performed on peripheral blood. These receptors originate from a man aged 65 to 85 with acute or convalescent COVID-19. The CDR3 runs from the conserved cysteine through the conserved F or W.

j_call: TRBJ1-5; v_call: TRBV3-1/TRBV3-2; cdr3_aa: CASSQFTGNQPQHF
j_call: TRBJ2-1; v_call: TRBV4-2; cdr3_aa: CASSQDVSRGGGQASYNEQFF
j_call: TRBJ2-2; v_call: TRBV11-3; cdr3_aa: CASSANRAGELFF
j_call: TRBJ1-3; v_call: TRBV3-1/TRBV3-2; cdr3_aa: CASGRTGNTIYF
j_call: TRBJ2-1; v_call: TRBV27; cdr3_aa: CASRVLGSGGVLVF
j_call: TRBJ2-7; v_call: TRBV25-1; cdr3_aa: CASSGLGGSYEQYF
j_call: TRBJ2-5; v_call: TRBV19; cdr3_aa: CASSIGQQETQYF
j_call: TRBJ1-1; v_call: TRBV2; cdr3_aa: CASIQGAGTEAFF
j_call: TRBJ2-2; v_call: TRBV29-1; cdr3_aa: CSVGGGAGGELFF
j_call: TRBJ1-5; v_call: TRBV27; cdr3_aa: CASRPRGASEPQHF
j_call: TRBJ2-1; v_call: TRBV28; cdr3_aa: CASSLAGEQFF
j_call: TRBJ2-2; v_call: TRBV4-2; cdr3_aa: CASSQKGGSPNTGELFF
j_call: TRBJ1-1; v_call: TRBV28; cdr3_aa: CASTPYRLSATEAFF
j_call: TRBJ2-2; v_call: TRBV13; cdr3_aa: CASSLSTSGYTGELFF
j_call: TRBJ1-1; v_call: TRBV6-5; cdr3_aa: CASRGGTGTPEAFF
j_call: TRBJ1-4; v_call: TRBV9; cdr3_aa: CASSVGGTNEKLFF
j_call: TRBJ1-1; v_call: TRBV5-4; cdr3_aa: CASSLEGQSRNTEAFF
j_call: TRBJ1-2; v_call: TRBV19; cdr3_aa: CASSTGDIGIYGYTF
j_call: TRBJ1-3; v_call: TRBV13; cdr3_aa: CASSRGNSGNTIYF
j_call: TRBJ2-5; v_call: TRBV2; cdr3_aa: CASSWGDLQETQYF
j_call: TRBJ2-1; v_call: TRBV7-2; cdr3_aa: CASSLNAANNEQFF
j_call: TRBJ2-7; v_call: TRBV9; cdr3_aa: CASSSPRGGGKPYEQYF
j_call: TRBJ2-3; v_call: TRBV7-2; cdr3_aa: CASSLGRGETTQYF
j_call: TRBJ1-2; v_call: TRBV6-4; cdr3_aa: CASSRAGGLFGYTF
j_call: TRBJ1-1; v_call: TRBV2; cdr3_aa: CASVDRNTEAFF
j_call: TRBJ2-2; v_call: TRBV3-1/TRBV3-2; cdr3_aa: CASSQVRGPGAVGELFF
j_call: TRBJ2-1; v_call: TRBV10-3; cdr3_aa: CAISESSSGEEEFF
j_call: TRBJ2-7; v_call: TRBV5-1; cdr3_aa: CASSSIQGASSSEQYF
j_call: TRBJ1-1; v_call: TRBV5-1; cdr3_aa: CASGLSEGRSTEAFF
j_call: TRBJ2-5; v_call: TRBV7-9; cdr3_aa: CASSLVSGREGTQYF
j_call: TRBJ1-4; v_call: TRBV2; cdr3_aa: CASSPRTGDEKLFF
j_call: TRBJ1-3; v_call: TRBV6-5; cdr3_aa: CAVREGPTGNTIYF
j_call: TRBJ2-5; v_call: TRBV10-3; cdr3_aa: CAISESSWLEQETQYF
j_call: TRBJ2-5; v_call: TRBV3-1/TRBV3-2; cdr3_aa: CASSQGGGQGAGTQYF
j_call: TRBJ1-6; v_call: TRBV10-3; cdr3_aa: CAISGITGAPNSPLHF
j_call: TRBJ1-5; v_call: TRBV20-1; cdr3_aa: CSAGRTGRQHF
j_call: TRBJ2-3; v_call: TRBV30; cdr3_aa: CAYNLRTGGTDTQYF
j_call: TRBJ2-7; v_call: TRBV6-5; cdr3_aa: CASALGADYEQYF
j_call: TRBJ2-5; v_call: TRBV10-3; cdr3_aa: CAISERQGETQYF
j_call: TRBJ2-7; v_call: TRBV12-3/TRBV12-4; cdr3_aa: CASSSDSYEQYF
j_call: TRBJ2-6; v_call: TRBV6-6; cdr3_aa: CASSPGTGVLGANVLTF
j_call: TRBJ1-5; v_call: TRBV19; cdr3_aa: CASSPQYQPQHF